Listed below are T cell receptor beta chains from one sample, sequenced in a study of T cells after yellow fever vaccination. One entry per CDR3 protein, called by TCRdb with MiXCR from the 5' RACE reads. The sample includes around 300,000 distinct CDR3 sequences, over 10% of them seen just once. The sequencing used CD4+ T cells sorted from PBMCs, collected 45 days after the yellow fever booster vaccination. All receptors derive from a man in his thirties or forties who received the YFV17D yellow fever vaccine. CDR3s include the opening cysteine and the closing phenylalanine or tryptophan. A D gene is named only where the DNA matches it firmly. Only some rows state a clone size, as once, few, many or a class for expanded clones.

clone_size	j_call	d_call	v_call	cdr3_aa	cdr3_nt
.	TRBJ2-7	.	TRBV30	CAWGVGGEQYF	TGTGCCTGGGGTGTGGGTGGAGAGCAGTACTTC
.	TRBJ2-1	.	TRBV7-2	CASSLGDLNWREQFF	TGTGCCAGCAGCTTAGGGGACCTTAACTGGCGGGAGCAGTTCTTC
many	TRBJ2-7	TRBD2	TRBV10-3	CAIRTGTSGRDYEQYF	TGTGCCATCAGAACCGGGACTAGCGGGAGGGACTACGAGCAGTACTTC
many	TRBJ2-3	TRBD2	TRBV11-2	CASSPSGTSANISGTDTQYF	TGTGCCAGCAGCCCCTCCGGGACTAGCGCAAACATCTCCGGCACAGATACGCAGTATTTT
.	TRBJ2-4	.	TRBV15	CATSGAGGLNIQYF	TGTGCCACCAGCGGGGCCGGGGGTTTAAACATTCAGTACTTC
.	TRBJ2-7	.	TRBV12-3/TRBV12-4	CASTPGRYEQYF	TGTGCCAGCACCCCGGGTCGCTACGAGCAGTACTTC
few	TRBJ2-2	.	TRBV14	CASSQGAANGELFF	TGTGCCAGCAGCCAAGGGGCCGCAAACGGGGAGCTGTTTTTT
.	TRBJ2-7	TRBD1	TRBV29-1	CSTSDRGRHEQYF	TGCAGCACCTCGGACAGGGGGCGACACGAGCAGTACTTC
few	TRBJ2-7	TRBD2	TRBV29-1	CSVLAGGPGEQYF	TGCAGCGTATTAGCGGGAGGGCCTGGCGAGCAGTACTTC
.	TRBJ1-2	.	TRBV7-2	CASRTRGSNGYTF	TGTGCCAGCAGGACCAGGGGAAGTAATGGCTACACCTTC
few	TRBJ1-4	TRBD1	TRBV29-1	CSVLIQGDEKLFF	TGCAGCGTCTTGATACAGGGGGATGAAAAACTGTTTTTT
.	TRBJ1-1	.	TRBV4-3	CASSLTIPIRDTEAFF	TGCGCCAGCAGCCTCACAATCCCAATAAGGGACACTGAAGCTTTCTTT
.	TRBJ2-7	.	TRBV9	CASSVAPYEQYF	TGTGCCAGCAGCGTAGCGCCGTACGAGCAGTACTTC
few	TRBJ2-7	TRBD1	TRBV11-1	CASSLATGGLSYLDEQYF	TGTGCCAGCAGCTTAGCAACAGGGGGCTTATCCTACCTAGACGAGCAGTACTTC
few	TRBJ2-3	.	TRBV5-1	CASSLEQGPTDTQYF	TGCGCCAGCAGCTTGGAGCAGGGCCCCACAGATACGCAGTATTTT
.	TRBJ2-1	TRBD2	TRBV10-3	CAISEPVRGTSGREDEQFF	TGTGCCATCAGTGAGCCCGTGAGGGGAACTAGCGGGAGGGAGGATGAGCAGTTCTTC
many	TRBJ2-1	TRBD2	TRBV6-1	CASHGWLAGSEQFF	TGTGCCAGCCACGGATGGCTAGCGGGGTCTGAGCAGTTCTTC
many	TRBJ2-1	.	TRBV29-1	CSVRGQSSYNEQFF	TGCAGCGTTCGCGGGCAGAGCTCCTACAATGAGCAGTTCTTC
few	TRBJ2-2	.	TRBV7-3	CATSWAPTGELFF	TGTGCCACCTCTTGGGCCCCCACCGGGGAGCTGTTTTTT
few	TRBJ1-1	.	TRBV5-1	CASSSQGGSTEAFF	TGCGCCAGCAGCTCTCAGGGCGGTTCTACTGAAGCTTTCTTT
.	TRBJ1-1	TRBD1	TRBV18	CASSPGDSAGRRTEAFF	TGTGCCAGCTCACCAGGGGACAGTGCGGGGCGAAGGACTGAAGCTTTCTTT
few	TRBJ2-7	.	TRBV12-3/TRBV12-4	CASRGEPPSEQYF	TGTGCCAGCAGGGGAGAGCCCCCCAGCGAGCAGTACTTC
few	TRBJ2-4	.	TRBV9	CASSVGSAELKNIQYF	TGTGCCAGCAGCGTAGGTAGCGCAGAGTTAAAAAACATTCAGTACTTC
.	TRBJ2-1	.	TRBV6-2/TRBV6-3	CARDRRFTMYNEQFF	TGTGCCAGAGACCGGCGGTTTACAATGTACAATGAGCAGTTCTTC